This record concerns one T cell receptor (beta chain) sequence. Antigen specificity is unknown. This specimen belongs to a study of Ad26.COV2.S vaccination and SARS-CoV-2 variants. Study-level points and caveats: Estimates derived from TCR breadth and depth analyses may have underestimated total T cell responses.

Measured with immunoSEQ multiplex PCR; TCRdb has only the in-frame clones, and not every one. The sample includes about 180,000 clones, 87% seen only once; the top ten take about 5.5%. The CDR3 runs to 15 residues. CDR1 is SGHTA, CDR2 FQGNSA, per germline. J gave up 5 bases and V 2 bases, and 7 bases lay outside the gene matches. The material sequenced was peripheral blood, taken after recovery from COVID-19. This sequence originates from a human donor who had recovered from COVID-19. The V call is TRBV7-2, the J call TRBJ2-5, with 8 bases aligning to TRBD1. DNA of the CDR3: TGTGCCAGCAGCTTATACAACAGGGGGAGGGAGACCCAGTACTTC. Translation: CASSLYNRGRETQYF.